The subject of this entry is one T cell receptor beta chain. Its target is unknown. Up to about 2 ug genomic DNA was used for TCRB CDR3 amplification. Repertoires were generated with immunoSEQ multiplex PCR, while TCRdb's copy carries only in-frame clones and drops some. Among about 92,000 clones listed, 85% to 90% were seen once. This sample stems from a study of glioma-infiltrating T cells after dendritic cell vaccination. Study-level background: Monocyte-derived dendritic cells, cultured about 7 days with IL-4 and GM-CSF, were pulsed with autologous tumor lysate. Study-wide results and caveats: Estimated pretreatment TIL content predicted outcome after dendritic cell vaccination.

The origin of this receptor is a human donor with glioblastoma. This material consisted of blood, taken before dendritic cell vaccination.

Here the CDR3 DNA reads TGCGCCAGCAGCTTGAGGAGACAGGGGGCGGATAATTCACCCCTCCACTTT. Protein sequence: CASSLRRQGADNSPLHF. The chain has TRBV5-1 and TRBJ1-6, with 10 bases lining up with TRBD1. The CDR3 sequence is 17 residues long. CDR1 and CDR2 from the germline V gene are SGHRS and YFSETQ. The ends lost 1 base at V and 5 bases at J; junction bases unmatched: 6.